A selection of T cell receptor beta chains follows, all from one sample in a study of CD8+ T cells in alopecia areata. This table comes from immunoSEQ multiplex PCR, and its TCRdb copy is limited to in-frame clones, with some not included. The sample holds around 70,000 clones, approximately 30% seen once. The specimen was CD8+ T cells sorted from blood, collected at week 4, from a patient treated with tofacitinib. The receptors were gathered from a human donor with alopecia areata. Both conserved end residues are part of each CDR3. The order of the fields is V gene, J gene, D gene, clone size, CDR3 protein, CDR3 DNA. A D gene is named only where the DNA matches it firmly. A clone size is listed for some rows: how often the clone was seen (once, few, many), or a class if it is expanded.

v_call: TRBV29-1
j_call: TRBJ2-3
d_call: -
clone_size: few
cdr3_aa: CSGMSDTQYF
cdr3_nt: TGCAGCGGTATGTCGGATACGCAGTATTTT

v_call: TRBV7-2
j_call: TRBJ2-3
d_call: -
clone_size: few
cdr3_aa: CASSLGGYLEESGTDTQYF
cdr3_nt: TGTGCCAGCAGCTTAGGGGGCTATCTGGAAGAGTCGGGCACAGATACGCAGTATTTT

v_call: TRBV25-1
j_call: TRBJ2-3
d_call: TRBD2
clone_size: -
cdr3_aa: CASSQRDYLSSTDTQYF
cdr3_nt: TGTGCCAGCAGTCAGCGGGACTACCTATCTAGCACAGATACGCAGTATTTT

v_call: TRBV7-9
j_call: TRBJ2-1
d_call: -
clone_size: few
cdr3_aa: CASSSTSEQFF
cdr3_nt: TGTGCCAGCAGCTCTACTAGTGAGCAGTTCTTC

v_call: TRBV9
j_call: TRBJ1-2
d_call: -
clone_size: -
cdr3_aa: CASSAPGSYGYTF
cdr3_nt: TGTGCCAGCAGCGCGCCGGGGAGCTATGGCTACACCTTC

v_call: TRBV2
j_call: TRBJ2-3
d_call: TRBD2
clone_size: -
cdr3_aa: CASRAVLAGNTDTQYF
cdr3_nt: TGTGCCAGCAGGGCGGTCCTAGCGGGAAACACAGATACGCAGTATTTT

v_call: TRBV2
j_call: TRBJ2-2
d_call: -
clone_size: few
cdr3_aa: CASSDFREELFF
cdr3_nt: TGTGCCAGCAGTGACTTCCGGGAGGAGCTGTTTTTT

v_call: TRBV29-1
j_call: TRBJ2-4
d_call: TRBD2
clone_size: -
cdr3_aa: CSVAGGQNIQYF
cdr3_nt: TGCAGCGTTGCGGGAGGGCAAAACATTCAGTACTTC

v_call: TRBV30
j_call: TRBJ1-2
d_call: -
clone_size: -
cdr3_aa: CAWNLYDGYTF
cdr3_nt: TGTGCCTGGAATCTCTATGATGGCTACACCTTC

v_call: TRBV19
j_call: TRBJ1-1
d_call: TRBD1
clone_size: few
cdr3_aa: CASSTSSGGPEAFF
cdr3_nt: TGTGCCAGTAGTACCTCATCAGGGGGCCCTGAAGCTTTCTTT

v_call: TRBV29-1
j_call: TRBJ2-1
d_call: TRBD2
clone_size: -
cdr3_aa: CSAPGRESYNEQFF
cdr3_nt: TGCAGCGCCCCGGGGCGGGAGTCCTACAATGAGCAGTTCTTC

v_call: TRBV4-1
j_call: TRBJ2-5
d_call: -
clone_size: few
cdr3_aa: CASSGQIDQETQYF
cdr3_nt: TGCGCCAGCAGCGGGCAAATCGACCAAGAGACCCAGTACTTC

v_call: TRBV29-1
j_call: TRBJ2-1
d_call: TRBD2
clone_size: -
cdr3_aa: CSVDRAGTSGRARGNEQFF
cdr3_nt: TGCAGCGTTGACAGGGCCGGGACTAGCGGGAGGGCCAGGGGAAATGAGCAGTTCTTC

v_call: TRBV7-9
j_call: TRBJ2-5
d_call: TRBD2
clone_size: few
cdr3_aa: CASSLAGLEETQYF
cdr3_nt: TGTGCCAGCAGCTTAGCGGGACTAGAAGAGACCCAGTACTTC

v_call: TRBV29-1
j_call: TRBJ1-3
d_call: TRBD1
clone_size: -
cdr3_aa: CSVRDRRPSGNTIYF
cdr3_nt: TGCAGCGTTCGGGACAGGCGCCCCTCTGGAAACACCATATATTTT

v_call: TRBV19
j_call: TRBJ2-1
d_call: TRBD2
clone_size: few
cdr3_aa: CAIRRAGGYNEQFF
cdr3_nt: TGTGCCATCAGGAGGGCGGGAGGATACAATGAGCAGTTCTTC

v_call: TRBV6-6
j_call: TRBJ2-5
d_call: -
clone_size: -
cdr3_aa: CASSYSFALKEETQYF
cdr3_nt: TGTGCCAGCAGTTACTCGTTCGCACTGAAGGAGGAGACCCAGTACTTC

v_call: TRBV29-1
j_call: TRBJ2-7
d_call: TRBD1
clone_size: -
cdr3_aa: CSVGQGTYEQYF
cdr3_nt: TGCAGCGTGGGACAGGGGACCTACGAGCAGTACTTC

v_call: TRBV29-1
j_call: TRBJ2-7
d_call: TRBD1
clone_size: few
cdr3_aa: CSVRGRDRESYEQYF
cdr3_nt: TGCAGCGTCCGCGGACGGGACAGGGAAAGCTACGAGCAGTACTTC

v_call: TRBV14
j_call: TRBJ2-7
d_call: TRBD1
clone_size: few
cdr3_aa: CASSLGTGIYEQYF
cdr3_nt: TGTGCCAGCAGCCTAGGGACAGGGATCTACGAGCAGTACTTC

v_call: TRBV5-1
j_call: TRBJ2-2
d_call: -
clone_size: -
cdr3_aa: CASCLSGELFF
cdr3_nt: TGCGCCAGCTGCTTGTCCGGGGAGCTGTTTTTT

v_call: TRBV29-1
j_call: TRBJ1-2
d_call: -
clone_size: -
cdr3_aa: CSVAYGLGYTF
cdr3_nt: TGCAGCGTTGCTTACGGTCTTGGCTACACCTTC

v_call: TRBV4-1
j_call: TRBJ2-3
d_call: -
clone_size: -
cdr3_aa: CASSQAQTDTQYF
cdr3_nt: TGCGCCAGCAGCCAAGCCCAGACAGATACGCAGTATTTT

v_call: TRBV30
j_call: TRBJ2-5
d_call: -
clone_size: -
cdr3_aa: CAWTPLGGETQYF
cdr3_nt: TGTGCCTGGACCCCTTTGGGGGGAGAGACCCAGTACTTC

v_call: TRBV30
j_call: TRBJ2-1
d_call: TRBD2
clone_size: few
cdr3_aa: CAWSVGAGGNEQFF
cdr3_nt: TGTGCCTGGAGTGTTGGCGCGGGAGGCAATGAGCAGTTCTTC

v_call: TRBV9
j_call: TRBJ2-5
d_call: TRBD1
clone_size: few
cdr3_aa: CASSVERRTGDETQYF
cdr3_nt: TGTGCCAGCAGCGTAGAAAGGCGGACAGGGGATGAGACCCAGTACTTC

v_call: TRBV29-1
j_call: TRBJ2-7
d_call: -
clone_size: -
cdr3_aa: CSVAHTGEQYF
cdr3_nt: TGCAGCGTTGCCCATACGGGGGAGCAGTACTTC

v_call: TRBV14
j_call: TRBJ2-2
d_call: -
clone_size: few
cdr3_aa: CASSQRRRTGELFF
cdr3_nt: TGTGCCAGCAGCCAACGGCGGCGCACCGGGGAGCTGTTTTTT

v_call: TRBV14
j_call: TRBJ2-7
d_call: -
clone_size: -
cdr3_aa: CASSPSEYEQYF
cdr3_nt: TGTGCCAGCAGCCCGTCCGAATACGAGCAGTACTTC

v_call: TRBV27
j_call: TRBJ2-7
d_call: TRBD2
clone_size: few
cdr3_aa: CATRTSGRGEQYF
cdr3_nt: TGTGCCACCCGGACTAGCGGGAGGGGCGAGCAGTACTTC

v_call: TRBV18
j_call: TRBJ2-7
d_call: TRBD2
clone_size: -
cdr3_aa: CASSPAGVPHLYEQYF
cdr3_nt: TGTGCCAGCTCACCAGCGGGAGTCCCCCACCTCTACGAGCAGTACTTC

v_call: TRBV5-6
j_call: TRBJ2-7
d_call: -
clone_size: few
cdr3_aa: CASSLVVSSYEQYF
cdr3_nt: TGTGCCAGCAGCTTGGTCGTGAGTTCCTACGAGCAGTACTTC

v_call: TRBV30
j_call: TRBJ2-1
d_call: TRBD2
clone_size: few
cdr3_aa: CAWTSGRNNEQFF
cdr3_nt: TGTGCCTGGACCAGCGGGAGAAACAATGAGCAGTTCTTC

v_call: TRBV14
j_call: TRBJ1-5
d_call: -
clone_size: -
cdr3_aa: CASSQRGDNQPQHF
cdr3_nt: TGTGCCAGCAGCCAACGGGGGGACAATCAGCCCCAGCATTTT

v_call: TRBV11-2
j_call: TRBJ2-7
d_call: -
clone_size: -
cdr3_aa: CASSLEASAHYEQYF
cdr3_nt: TGTGCCAGCAGCTTAGAGGCTAGCGCTCACTACGAGCAGTACTTC

v_call: TRBV25-1
j_call: TRBJ2-5
d_call: -
clone_size: -
cdr3_aa: CASSEKGRGWETQYF
cdr3_nt: TGTGCCAGCAGTGAAAAGGGCAGGGGATGGGAGACCCAGTACTTC